This T cell receptor (beta chain) originates from a study of vaccination effects on CD4 cells after COVID-19. Study background: Vaccine administered to participants consisted of two doses of either BNT162b2 or mRNA-1273.

This clone has just a few counts. Its antigen is not identified. General study findings and limits: The vaccine-induced clones of healthy vaccinees included only 1 of 255 that cross-reacted with common cold coronaviruses.

Before sequencing, viral peptide pools were used by the ViraFEST assay to expand antigen-specific CD4+ T cells. Upon completion of 10 to 11 days in culture, CD4+ T cells were isolated. Vaccinees lacked prior SARS-CoV-2 infection and tested negative for nucleocapsid antibodies. Half of the medium was exchanged for IL-2 medium on both days 3 and 7. Repertoires were generated with immunoSEQ multiplex PCR, while TCRdb's copy carries only in-frame clones and drops some. The data show tens of thousands of clones, around 76% seen once. This specimen consisted of CD4+ T cells from PBMCs cultured with HCoV-NL63 spike peptides, obtained before COVID-19 vaccination. This receptor was identified in a human donor who received a COVID-19 vaccine.

This chain's CDR3 is CASSPDNNQPQHF. The DNA of the CDR3 is TGTGCCAGCAGCCCAGATAATAATCAGCCCCAGCATTTT. The chain links TRBV7-3 to TRBJ1-5; no definite D call. Germline CDR1 is SGHTA and CDR2 is FQGTGA. V dropped 5 bases and J dropped 4 bases, with 9 bases sitting between them. The CDR3 has 13 amino acids.